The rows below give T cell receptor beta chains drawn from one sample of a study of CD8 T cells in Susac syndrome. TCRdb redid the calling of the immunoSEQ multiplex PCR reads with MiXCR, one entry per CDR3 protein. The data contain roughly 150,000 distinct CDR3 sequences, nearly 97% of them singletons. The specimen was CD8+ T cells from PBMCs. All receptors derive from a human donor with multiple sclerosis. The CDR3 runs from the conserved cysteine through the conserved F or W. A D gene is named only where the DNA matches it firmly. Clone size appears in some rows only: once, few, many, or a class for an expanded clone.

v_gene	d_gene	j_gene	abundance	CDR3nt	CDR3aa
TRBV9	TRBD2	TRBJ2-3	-	TGTGCCAGCAGCCCCTGTTACGGGGCGGGGGTTACAGATACGCAGTATTTT	CASSPCYGAGVTDTQYF
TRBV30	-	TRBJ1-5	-	TGTGCCTGGAATCGAGGGCAGGGCAATCAGCCCCAGCATTTT	CAWNRGQGNQPQHF
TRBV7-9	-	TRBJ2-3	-	TGTGCCAGCAGCCACTCGTTCGGGGATACGCAGTATTTT	CASSHSFGDTQYF
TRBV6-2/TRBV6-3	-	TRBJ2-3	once	TGTGCCAGCGTGCCTAATAGTGCAGATACGCAGTATTTT	CASVPNSADTQYF
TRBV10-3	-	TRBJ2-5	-	TGTGCCATCAGTGGGGGCAGACAAGAGACCCAGTACTTC	CAISGGRQETQYF
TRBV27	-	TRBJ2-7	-	TGTGCCAGCAGTTCATACCGGGATTACTACGAGCAGTACTTC	CASSSYRDYYEQYF
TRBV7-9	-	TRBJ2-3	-	TGTGCCAGCACCCGCCCAGGGCCTCAACGGGCAGATACGCAGTATTTT	CASTRPGPQRADTQYF
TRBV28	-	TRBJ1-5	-	TGTGCCAGCAGTTTTTACCAGGGTAGCAATCAGCCCCAGCATTTT	CASSFYQGSNQPQHF
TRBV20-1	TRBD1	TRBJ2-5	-	TGCAGTGCTACGACAGGGGGCGAAGAGACCCAGTACTTC	CSATTGGEETQYF
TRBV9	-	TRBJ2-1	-	TGTGCCAGCAGCGTCGGGTACAATGAGCAGTTCTTC	CASSVGYNEQFF
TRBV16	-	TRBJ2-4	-	TGTGCCAGCAGCCAATATGTAGAAGCCAAAAACATTCAGTACTTC	CASSQYVEAKNIQYF
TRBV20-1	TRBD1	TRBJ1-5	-	TGCAGTGCCCCGATGCAGGGGGCCAATCAGCCCCAGCATTTT	CSAPMQGANQPQHF
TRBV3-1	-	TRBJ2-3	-	TGTGCCAGCAGCCCCTGGAGGGATACTAGCACAGATACGCAGTATTTT	CASSPWRDTSTDTQYF
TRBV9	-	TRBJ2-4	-	TGTGCCAGCAGCGTAGATATTAATGTAGGGGCCAAAAACATTCAGTACTTC	CASSVDINVGAKNIQYF
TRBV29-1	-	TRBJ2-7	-	TGCAGCGTTGAAGTGGGGATCAGCTCCTACGAGCAGTACTTC	CSVEVGISSYEQYF
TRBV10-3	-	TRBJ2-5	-	TGTGCCATCAGTGAGAGGGGTGTGGAGACCCAGTACTTC	CAISERGVETQYF
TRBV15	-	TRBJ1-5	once	TGTGCCACCAGCAGAGATATCACAGGGAACCATCAGCCCCAGCATTTT	CATSRDITGNHQPQHF
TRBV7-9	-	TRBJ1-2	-	TGTGCCAGCAGCTCCCCCATAGTGGGAACTAACTATGGCTACACCTTC	CASSSPIVGTNYGYTF
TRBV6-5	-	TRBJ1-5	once	TGTGCCAGCAGTTACTGTACAGGCCCCCTGCGATGTCAGCCCCAGCATTTT	CASSYCTGPLRCQPQHF
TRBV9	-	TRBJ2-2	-	TGTGCCAGCAGCGTAGATAAGGCCAGAACCGGGGAGCTGTTTTTT	CASSVDKARTGELFF
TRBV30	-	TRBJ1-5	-	TGTGCCTGGAGTGTCGTCAGTCAGCAGCCCCAGCATTTT	CAWSVVSQQPQHF
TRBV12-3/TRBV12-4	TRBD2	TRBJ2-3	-	TGTGCCAGCAGGGCTAGCGGGGGGGCCTTTGAGTATTTT	CASRASGGAFEYF
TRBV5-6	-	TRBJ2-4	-	TGTGCCAGCAGCCCGGGGGCAGCCAAAAACATTCAGTACTTC	CASSPGAAKNIQYF